This T cell receptor (beta chain) originates from a study of blood T cells in healthy people across ages. It was with a sample-barcoded 5' primer and a J-beta primer mix that a second PCR of about 6 to 11 cycles was run. In TCRdb, the 5' RACE reads were re-called with MiXCR into one record per CDR3 protein. The sample shows hundreds of thousands of distinct CDR3 sequences, roughly 53% of them seen only once. Germline CDR1 is MNHEY and CDR2 is SVGAGI. There are 11 residues in the CDR3. Input material: blood. The V gene is TRBV6-5, the J gene TRBJ2-4, with D possibly being TRBD2 (5 bases). The DNA end is a closer match to TRBJ2-7, so the J assignment may be wrong. The sequence derives from a man at least 80 years old in good health. CDR3 sequence reads: CASSTRGEQYF. For the CDR3, the DNA is TGTGCCAGCAGTACCCGGGGCGAGCAGTACTTC.